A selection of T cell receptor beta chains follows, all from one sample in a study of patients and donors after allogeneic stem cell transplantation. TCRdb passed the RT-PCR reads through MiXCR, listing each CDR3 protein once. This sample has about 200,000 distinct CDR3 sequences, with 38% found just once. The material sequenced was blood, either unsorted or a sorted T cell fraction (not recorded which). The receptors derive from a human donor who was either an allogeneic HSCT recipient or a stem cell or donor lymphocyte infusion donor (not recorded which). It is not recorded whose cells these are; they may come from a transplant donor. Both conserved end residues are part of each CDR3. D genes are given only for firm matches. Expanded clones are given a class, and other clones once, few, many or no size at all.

cdr3_aa: CASSLSTGEDTGELFF
cdr3_nt: TGTGCCAGCAGCTTATCGACAGGGGAGGACACCGGGGAGCTGTTTTTT
v_call: TRBV13
d_call: TRBD1
clone_size: NA
j_call: TRBJ2-2

cdr3_aa: CASSRLAGDTNEQYF
cdr3_nt: TGTGCCAGCAGTAGACTAGCGGGGGACACCAACGAGCAGTACTTC
v_call: TRBV12-3/TRBV12-4
d_call: TRBD2
clone_size: few
j_call: TRBJ2-7

cdr3_aa: CASSHPGLPNNEQYF
cdr3_nt: TGCGCCAGCAGCCATCCGGGACTTCCGAACAATGAGCAGTACTTC
v_call: TRBV4-1
d_call: NA
clone_size: NA
j_call: TRBJ2-7

cdr3_aa: CSAVTKLAVITDTQYF
cdr3_nt: TGCAGTGCAGTTACGAAACTAGCGGTGATCACAGATACGCAGTATTTT
v_call: TRBV20-1
d_call: TRBD2
clone_size: NA
j_call: TRBJ2-3

cdr3_aa: CASSHYRDLNEKLFF
cdr3_nt: TGCGCCAGCAGCCACTACAGGGACCTTAATGAAAAACTGTTTTTT
v_call: TRBV4-1
d_call: NA
clone_size: few
j_call: TRBJ1-4

cdr3_aa: CASSQARDRSYGYTF
cdr3_nt: TGCGCCAGCAGCCAGGCCCGGGACAGGAGCTATGGCTACACCTTC
v_call: TRBV4-3
d_call: TRBD1
clone_size: NA
j_call: TRBJ1-2

cdr3_aa: CASSPWTDYNEQFF
cdr3_nt: TGTGCCAGCAGTCCTTGGACAGATTACAATGAGCAGTTCTTC
v_call: TRBV6-6
d_call: NA
clone_size: NA
j_call: TRBJ2-1

cdr3_aa: CASSARRTDTQYF
cdr3_nt: TGCGCCAGCAGCGCAAGACGCACAGATACGCAGTATTTT
v_call: TRBV5-1
d_call: NA
clone_size: few
j_call: TRBJ2-3

cdr3_aa: CASSPDSTGELFF
cdr3_nt: TGTGCCAGCAGTCCCGACAGCACCGGGGAGCTGTTTTTT
v_call: TRBV12-3/TRBV12-4
d_call: NA
clone_size: few
j_call: TRBJ2-2

cdr3_aa: CSAASVRGGTEAFF
cdr3_nt: TGCAGTGCAGCCTCGGTGAGGGGCGGTACTGAAGCTTTCTTT
v_call: TRBV20-1
d_call: NA
clone_size: NA
j_call: TRBJ1-1

cdr3_aa: CAGSQTGGQFF
cdr3_nt: TGTGCCGGCAGCCAGACAGGGGGACAGTTCTTC
v_call: TRBV7-9
d_call: TRBD1
clone_size: NA
j_call: TRBJ2-1

cdr3_aa: CASTPPGTSGTDTQYF
cdr3_nt: TGTGCCAGCACCCCCCCCGGGACTAGCGGCACAGATACGCAGTATTTT
v_call: TRBV7-9
d_call: TRBD2
clone_size: NA
j_call: TRBJ2-3

cdr3_aa: CASSYSRGQGYTF
cdr3_nt: TGTGCCAGCAGTTACTCGAGGGGGCAGGGCTACACCTTC
v_call: TRBV6-6
d_call: TRBD1
clone_size: NA
j_call: TRBJ1-2

cdr3_aa: CASTTSGGGQDTQYF
cdr3_nt: TGTGCCAGCACCACTAGCGGGGGGGGCCAGGATACGCAGTATTTT
v_call: TRBV21-1
d_call: NA
clone_size: NA
j_call: TRBJ2-3

cdr3_aa: CASSQGPVVSQHF
cdr3_nt: TGTGCCAGCAGCCAAGGTCCAGTTGTGTCCCAGCATTTT
v_call: TRBV3-1
d_call: NA
clone_size: few
j_call: TRBJ1-5

cdr3_aa: CSTARTGGYEQYF
cdr3_nt: TGCAGCACCGCCCGGACAGGGGGATACGAGCAGTACTTC
v_call: TRBV29-1
d_call: TRBD1
clone_size: NA
j_call: TRBJ2-7

cdr3_aa: CASSLAAASSGNTIYF
cdr3_nt: TGTGCCAGCAGCTTAGCGGCGGCCAGCTCTGGAAACACCATATATTTT
v_call: TRBV7-6
d_call: NA
clone_size: NA
j_call: TRBJ1-3

cdr3_aa: CASSYPSGNTIYF
cdr3_nt: TGTGCCAGCAGTTATCCGTCGGGAAACACCATATATTTT
v_call: TRBV28
d_call: NA
clone_size: few
j_call: TRBJ1-3

cdr3_aa: CASRGGSVNTEAFF
cdr3_nt: TGTGCCAGCAGAGGGGGCAGCGTGAACACTGAAGCTTTCTTT
v_call: TRBV28
d_call: TRBD1
clone_size: NA
j_call: TRBJ1-1

cdr3_aa: CASSQEGPSGGRDTQYF
cdr3_nt: TGCGCCAGCAGCCAAGAGGGTCCCAGCGGGGGCAGAGATACGCAGTATTTT
v_call: TRBV4-1
d_call: TRBD2
clone_size: NA
j_call: TRBJ2-3

cdr3_aa: CASSVRDRASPLHF
cdr3_nt: TGTGCCAGCAGCGTAAGGGACAGGGCTTCACCCCTCCACTTT
v_call: TRBV9
d_call: TRBD1
clone_size: few
j_call: TRBJ1-6

cdr3_aa: CASSQGGSTYNEQFF
cdr3_nt: TGCGCCAGCAGCCAAGGCGGGAGCACCTACAATGAGCAGTTCTTC
v_call: TRBV4-3
d_call: TRBD2
clone_size: few
j_call: TRBJ2-1

cdr3_aa: CAISDMRAGEQYF
cdr3_nt: TGTGCCATCAGTGATATGAGGGCCGGCGAGCAGTACTTC
v_call: TRBV10-3
d_call: NA
clone_size: NA
j_call: TRBJ2-7

cdr3_aa: CASSLITNTGELFF
cdr3_nt: TGTGCCAGCAGCTTAATCACGAACACCGGGGAGCTGTTTTTT
v_call: TRBV7-9
d_call: NA
clone_size: NA
j_call: TRBJ2-2

cdr3_aa: CASSAGYQETQYF
cdr3_nt: TGTGCCAGCAGTGCAGGGTACCAAGAGACCCAGTACTTC
v_call: TRBV12-3/TRBV12-4
d_call: NA
clone_size: NA
j_call: TRBJ2-5

cdr3_aa: CSASSDAYYEQYF
cdr3_nt: TGCAGTGCTTCCTCGGACGCCTACTACGAGCAGTACTTC
v_call: TRBV20-1
d_call: NA
clone_size: NA
j_call: TRBJ2-7

cdr3_aa: CASSEGRQVAFF
cdr3_nt: TGTGCCAGCAGTGAAGGGCGCCAGGTAGCTTTCTTT
v_call: TRBV25-1
d_call: NA
clone_size: many
j_call: TRBJ1-1

cdr3_aa: CASSPERQGRLKGYTF
cdr3_nt: TGCGCCAGCAGCCCGGAAAGACAAGGACGCCTAAAAGGCTACACCTTC
v_call: TRBV5-1
d_call: NA
clone_size: NA
j_call: TRBJ1-2

cdr3_aa: CASSLAQETQYF
cdr3_nt: TGCGCCAGCAGCTTGGCCCAAGAGACCCAGTACTTC
v_call: TRBV5-1
d_call: NA
clone_size: few
j_call: TRBJ2-5

cdr3_aa: CASSFIQGPWGEKLFF
cdr3_nt: TGTGCCAGCAGTTTTATCCAGGGGCCCTGGGGGGAAAAACTGTTTTTT
v_call: TRBV12-3/TRBV12-4
d_call: NA
clone_size: NA
j_call: TRBJ1-4

cdr3_aa: CAWSVHRSYGYTF
cdr3_nt: TGTGCCTGGAGTGTACACAGGAGCTATGGCTACACCTTC
v_call: TRBV30
d_call: NA
clone_size: few
j_call: TRBJ1-2

cdr3_aa: CASSFGPLYGYTF
cdr3_nt: TGTGCCTCCAGTTTTGGGCCCCTCTATGGCTACACCTTC
v_call: TRBV30
d_call: NA
clone_size: few
j_call: TRBJ1-2

cdr3_aa: CASTPAPRNTQYF
cdr3_nt: TGTGCCAGCACCCCAGCCCCCCGCAATACGCAGTATTTT
v_call: TRBV28
d_call: NA
clone_size: NA
j_call: TRBJ2-3

cdr3_aa: CASSDYTGPANYGYTF
cdr3_nt: TGTGCCAGCAGCGATTATACAGGCCCCGCTAACTATGGCTACACCTTC
v_call: TRBV9
d_call: NA
clone_size: NA
j_call: TRBJ1-2

cdr3_aa: CASSPSSGPGPNVLTF
cdr3_nt: TGTGCCAGCAGCCCCTCAAGCGGACCTGGGCCCAACGTCCTGACTTTC
v_call: TRBV7-2
d_call: NA
clone_size: NA
j_call: TRBJ2-6

cdr3_aa: CASSFINSEAFF
cdr3_nt: TGTGCCAGCAGTTTCATAAACTCTGAAGCTTTCTTT
v_call: TRBV12-3/TRBV12-4
d_call: NA
clone_size: few
j_call: TRBJ1-1

cdr3_aa: CASSQDLRAYEQYF
cdr3_nt: TGTGCCAGCAGCCAAGATCTGAGGGCCTACGAGCAGTACTTC
v_call: TRBV4-2
d_call: NA
clone_size: NA
j_call: TRBJ2-7

cdr3_aa: CASRAGQGGPTDTQYF
cdr3_nt: TGTGCCAGCAGGGCTGGACAGGGGGGCCCCACAGATACGCAGTATTTT
v_call: TRBV2
d_call: TRBD1
clone_size: few
j_call: TRBJ2-3

cdr3_aa: CASSQAQRSGNTIYF
cdr3_nt: TGCGCCAGCAGCCAGGCACAGCGCTCTGGAAACACCATATATTTT
v_call: TRBV4-3
d_call: NA
clone_size: NA
j_call: TRBJ1-3

cdr3_aa: CASSPGHPSDEQFF
cdr3_nt: TGTGCCAGCTCACCAGGGCATCCCAGCGATGAGCAGTTCTTC
v_call: TRBV18
d_call: NA
clone_size: once
j_call: TRBJ2-1

cdr3_aa: CASSPGAGYGYTF
cdr3_nt: TGTGCCAGCAGCCCGGGGGCCGGCTATGGCTACACCTTC
v_call: TRBV7-2
d_call: NA
clone_size: few
j_call: TRBJ1-2

cdr3_aa: CASTTNGTPLHF
cdr3_nt: TGTGCCAGCACCACTAATGGGACACCCCTCCACTTT
v_call: TRBV28
d_call: NA
clone_size: few
j_call: TRBJ1-6

cdr3_aa: CASSSTDLAYGYTF
cdr3_nt: TGTGCCAGCAGTTCGACGGATTTGGCCTATGGCTACACCTTC
v_call: TRBV28
d_call: NA
clone_size: few
j_call: TRBJ1-2

cdr3_aa: CASSPTGSSPLHF
cdr3_nt: TGTGCCAGCAGTCCGACAGGTTCTTCACCCCTCCACTTT
v_call: TRBV6-5
d_call: NA
clone_size: NA
j_call: TRBJ1-6

cdr3_aa: CASSPQWGRADTQYF
cdr3_nt: TGTGCCAGCAGCCCCCAATGGGGGCGAGCAGATACGCAGTATTTT
v_call: TRBV6-4
d_call: NA
clone_size: NA
j_call: TRBJ2-3

cdr3_aa: CASSPITGGHEQYF
cdr3_nt: TGTGCCAGCTCACCAATTACAGGGGGGCACGAGCAGTACTTC
v_call: TRBV18
d_call: TRBD1
clone_size: NA
j_call: TRBJ2-7

cdr3_aa: CASSQYPPRVQETQYF
cdr3_nt: TGCGCCAGCAGCCAATATCCTCCCAGGGTCCAAGAGACCCAGTACTTC
v_call: TRBV4-1
d_call: NA
clone_size: many
j_call: TRBJ2-5

cdr3_aa: CASRGQAQHF
cdr3_nt: TGTGCCAGCAGGGGGCAAGCCCAGCATTTT
v_call: TRBV28
d_call: NA
clone_size: few
j_call: TRBJ1-5

cdr3_aa: CASSSDRGLHGYTF
cdr3_nt: TGTGCCAGCAGTTCGGACAGGGGGCTCCATGGCTACACCTTC
v_call: TRBV27
d_call: TRBD1
clone_size: NA
j_call: TRBJ1-2